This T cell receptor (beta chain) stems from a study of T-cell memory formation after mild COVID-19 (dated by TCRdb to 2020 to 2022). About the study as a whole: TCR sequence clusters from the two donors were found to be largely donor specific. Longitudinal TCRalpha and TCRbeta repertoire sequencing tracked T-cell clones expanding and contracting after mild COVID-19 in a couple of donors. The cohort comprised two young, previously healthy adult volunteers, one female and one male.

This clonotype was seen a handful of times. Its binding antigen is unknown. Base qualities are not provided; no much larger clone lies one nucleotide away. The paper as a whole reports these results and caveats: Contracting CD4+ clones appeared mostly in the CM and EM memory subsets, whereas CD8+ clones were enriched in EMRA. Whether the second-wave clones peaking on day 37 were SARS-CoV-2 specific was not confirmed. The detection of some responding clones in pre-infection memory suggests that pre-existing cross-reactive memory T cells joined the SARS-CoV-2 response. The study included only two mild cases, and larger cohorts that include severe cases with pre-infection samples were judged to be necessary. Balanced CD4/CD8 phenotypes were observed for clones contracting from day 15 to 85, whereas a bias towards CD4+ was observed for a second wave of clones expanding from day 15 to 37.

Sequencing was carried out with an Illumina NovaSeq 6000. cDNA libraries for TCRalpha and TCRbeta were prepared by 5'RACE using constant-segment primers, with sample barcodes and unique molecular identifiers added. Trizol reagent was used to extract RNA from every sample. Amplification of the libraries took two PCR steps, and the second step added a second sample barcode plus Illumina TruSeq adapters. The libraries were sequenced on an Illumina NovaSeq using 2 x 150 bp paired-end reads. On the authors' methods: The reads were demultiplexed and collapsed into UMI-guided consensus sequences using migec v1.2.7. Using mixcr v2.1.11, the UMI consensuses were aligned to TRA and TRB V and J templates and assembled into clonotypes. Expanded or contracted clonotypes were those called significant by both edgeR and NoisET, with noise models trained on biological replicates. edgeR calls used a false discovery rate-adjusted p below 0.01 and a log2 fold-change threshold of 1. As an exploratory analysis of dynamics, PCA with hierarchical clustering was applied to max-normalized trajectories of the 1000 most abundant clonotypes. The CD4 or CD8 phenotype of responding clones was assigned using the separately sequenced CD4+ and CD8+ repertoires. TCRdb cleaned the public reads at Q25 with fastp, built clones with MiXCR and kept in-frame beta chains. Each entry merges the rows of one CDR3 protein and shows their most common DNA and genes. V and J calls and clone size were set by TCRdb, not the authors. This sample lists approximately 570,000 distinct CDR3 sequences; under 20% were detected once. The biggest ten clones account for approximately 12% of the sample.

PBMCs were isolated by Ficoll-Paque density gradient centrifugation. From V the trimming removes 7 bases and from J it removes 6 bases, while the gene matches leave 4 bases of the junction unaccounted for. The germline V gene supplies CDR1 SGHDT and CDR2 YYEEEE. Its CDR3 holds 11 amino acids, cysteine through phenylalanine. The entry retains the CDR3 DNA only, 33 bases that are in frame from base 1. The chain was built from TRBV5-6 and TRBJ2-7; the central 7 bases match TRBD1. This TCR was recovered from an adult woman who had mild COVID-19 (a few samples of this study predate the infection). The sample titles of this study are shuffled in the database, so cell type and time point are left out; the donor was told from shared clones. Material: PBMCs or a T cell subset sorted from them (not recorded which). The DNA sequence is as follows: TGTGCCAGCCGGCGACAGGGCGAGCAGTACTTC. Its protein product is CASRRQGEQYF.